Below are 15 T cell receptor beta chains sequenced from a single sample in a study of patients and donors after allogeneic stem cell transplantation. TCRdb reprocessed the RT-PCR reads with MiXCR, giving one entry per CDR3 protein. This sample carries about 960,000 distinct CDR3 sequences, about 20% of them seen once, and the ten largest clones take 6%. Sequenced sample: blood, either unsorted or a sorted T cell fraction (not recorded which). The receptors stem from a human donor who was either an allogeneic HSCT recipient or a stem cell or donor lymphocyte infusion donor (not recorded which). It is not recorded whose cells these are; they may come from a transplant donor.

The genes are TRBV15 and TRBJ2-5; D not resolved. CDR1 is LNHNV and CDR2 is YYDKDF in the germline V gene (reference sequence). Trimming pared 0 bases from V and 5 bases from J, leaving 7 bases between. The CDR3 consists of 13 residues. The chain's CDR3 is CATSRDRWETQYF. CDR3 nucleotide sequence: TGTGCCACCAGCAGAGATCGGTGGGAGACCCAGTACTTC.

Only a few counts were recorded for this clonotype. The genes are TRBV24-1 and TRBJ2-1; D may be TRBD1 (6 bases). The germline CDR1 and CDR2 sequences are KGHDR and SFDVKD. V gave up 5 bases and J gave up 0 bases, with 10 bases separating them. The CDR3 runs 15 residues. The CDR3 nucleotides are TGTGCCACCAGTGGCGGACAGAGCTCCTACAATGAGCAGTTCTTC. Its protein product is CATSGGQSSYNEQFF.

This clonotype was seen a handful of times. The chain employs TRBV29-1 and TRBJ2-7; D possibly corresponds to TRBD1 (5 bases). The germline V and J ends were trimmed by 8 bases and 3 bases, with 23 bases remaining between them. Germline assignment: CDR1 SQVTM and CDR2 ANQGSEA. CDR3 length: 15 residues. The CDR3 sequence: CSTQLRAGNGYEQYF. The CDR3 coding sequence is TGCAGCACTCAGCTGCGAGCAGGGAATGGCTACGAGCAGTACTTC.

In its sample, this clonotype was seen a few times. The CDR3: CSARTAGRTNTEAFF. The CDR3 DNA follows: TGCAGTGCTAGAACAGCCGGACGGACGAACACTGAAGCTTTCTTT. The chain joins TRBV20-1 to TRBJ1-1, with D uncertain. With 2 bases removed from V and 1 base from J, the gap between germline ends came to 14 bases. The CDR3 is 15 amino acids. Germline CDR1 DFQATT, CDR2 SNEGSKA (reference sequence).

V usage is TRBV3-1 and J usage is TRBJ1-2; D call uncertain. The CDR3 is 16 amino acids. The V and J ends lost 1 base and 1 base respectively, with 13 bases between them. Germline V gives CDR1 LGHDT, CDR2 YNNKEL (reference sequence). The CDR3 protein is CASSQGSGRDNYGYTF. The CDR3, as DNA: TGTGCCAGCAGCCAAGGATCGGGTAGGGATAACTATGGCTACACCTTC.

This clonotype was seen many times. The rearrangement joins TRBV5-1 to TRBJ2-7; no firm D call. Deletions cut 0 bases from V and 0 bases from J, with 7 bases between. From germline, CDR1 is SGHRS and CDR2 YFSETQ. The CDR3 is 14 residues long. CDR3 bases: TGCGCCAGCAGCTTGGTGCAGGCCTCCTACGAGCAGTACTTC. Encoded protein: CASSLVQASYEQYF.

This rearrangement joins TRBV12-3 or TRBV12-4 to TRBJ1-1; D is unclear. V lost 3 bases and J lost 6, with 17 bases in between. The CDR3 covers 15 residues. CDR3 sequence (DNA): TGTGCCAGCAGTTTTGGCCCCCAAACTTGGGCTGAAGCTTTCTTT. Translating it yields CASSFGPQTWAEAFF.

This clonotype was detected only a few times. V is TRBV7-2 and J is TRBJ1-1; D might be TRBD1 (5 bases). The CDR3 runs 15 residues. The germline gives CDR1 SGHTA, CDR2 FQGNSA. V dropped 5 bases and J dropped 10 bases, with 23 bases sitting between them. The CDR3 loop is CASSPSAGLLFGAFF. Written as DNA, the CDR3 is TGTGCCAGCAGCCCCTCGGCAGGGCTTTTATTCGGAGCTTTCTTT.

This rearrangement joins TRBV6-2 or TRBV6-3 to TRBJ2-5; 8 bases agree with TRBD2. CDR3 length: 16 amino acids. Germline loops: CDR1 MNHEY, CDR2 SVGEGT. The V gene end was trimmed by 5 bases and the J gene end by 6 bases; junction bases not matched to a gene: 14. The CDR3 protein is CASSQPGLGVSKTQYF. CDR3 bases: TGTGCCAGCAGTCAACCGGGACTAGGAGTCTCGAAGACCCAGTACTTC.

This clonotype was counted between two and nine times. The chain is built from TRBV9 and TRBJ2-3; 10 bases align to TRBD2. The CDR3 sequence is 18 residues long. The V gene's germline CDR1 is SGDLS and CDR2 YYNGEE. V was pared by 4 bases and J by 2 bases, with 13 bases of the junction left unmatched. CDR3 bases: TGTGCCAGCAGCCTAGGGCGGGGTAGCGGGAGGTACACAGATACGCAGTATTTT. Translation: CASSLGRGSGRYTDTQYF.

This clonotype has more than one count but fewer than ten. The rearrangement uses TRBV25-1 and TRBJ2-7; 8 bases are shared with TRBD1. V shed 4 bases, J shed 3 bases, and the junction held 11 bases outside the gene matches. Germline V gene sequence: CDR1 MGHDK, CDR2 SYGVNS. The CDR3 loop spans 16 amino acids. CDR3 in amino acids: CASSVYKGQANYEQYF. The CDR3 region has the DNA TGTGCCAGCAGTGTATATAAGGGACAGGCCAACTACGAGCAGTACTTC.

CDR3 amino acids: CSVERPGEPYEQYF. The CDR3 nucleotides are TGCAGCGTTGAGAGGCCAGGGGAACCCTACGAGCAGTACTTC. V gene TRBV29-1 combines with J gene TRBJ2-7, with TRBD1 as a possible D gene (6 bases). Trimming removed 3 bases at V and 2 bases at J, with 14 bases between. The CDR3 has 14 amino acids. CDR1 and CDR2 (germline): SQVTM, ANQGSEA.

This chain connects TRBV11-3 to TRBJ2-3; unclear D gene. CDR1 is SGHNT, CDR2 YENEEA, per germline. The ends were cut back, 4 bases at V and 4 bases at J, with 15 bases in the middle. The CDR3 length is 15 residues. The CDR3 region has the DNA TGTGCCAGCAGCTCTGAAGGGCTAGGCGCAGATACGCAGTATTTT. Translation gives CASSSEGLGADTQYF.

This rearrangement joins TRBV30 to TRBJ2-5; 12 nucleotides align to TRBD2. V was clipped by 0 bases and J by 2 bases; unmatched bases: 7. In germline, CDR1 is GTSNPN, CDR2 SVGIG (reference sequence). The CDR3 totals 17 residues. The CDR3 nucleotides are TGTGCCTGGAGTGTACCCAGCGGACTAGCGGGACAAGAGACCCAGTACTTC. It yields the protein CAWSVPSGLAGQETQYF.

This clonotype has at least ten counts. This chain joins TRBV20-1 and TRBJ2-1, with D hard to call. The germline V gene encodes CDR1 DFQATT and CDR2 SNEGSKA (reference sequence). The CDR3 covers 12 residues. Trimming cost V 1 base and J 10 bases, with 11 bases left between them. The CDR3 coding sequence is TGCAGTGCTAGAGGAAAGAAGTCCGAGCAGTTCTTC. It codes for CSARGKKSEQFF.